This T cell receptor (beta chain) was sequenced in a study of T-cell reconstitution after alpha-beta-depleted transplantation in children. A TCRbeta library incorporating unique molecular identifiers was prepared. MiXCR was run by TCRdb on the PCR reads, yielding one entry per CDR3 protein. The table includes around 200,000 distinct CDR3 sequences, around 6.8% detected once. Germline loops: CDR1 GTSNPN, CDR2 SVGIG (reference sequence). Germline trimming cut 4 bases from V and 1 base from J; bases unmatched to any gene: 4. The CDR3 length is 14 residues. This clonotype was seen just once. The TCR comes from a human donor who donated a stem cell graft to a child with Wiskott-Aldrich syndrome. The V and J genes are TRBV30 and TRBJ1-5, with 7 bases lining up with TRBD1. Sequenced material: PBMCs from the stem cell graft donor, taken from the stem cell graft. CDR3 amino acids: CAWTQGPSNQPQHF. Written as DNA, the CDR3 is TGTGCCTGGACACAGGGGCCCAGCAATCAGCCCCAGCATTTT.